The 4 T cell receptor beta chains in this list originate from one sample, sequenced in a study of T cell changes during pregnancy in multiple sclerosis. The method was immunoSEQ multiplex PCR; TCRdb's version includes in-frame clones alone and lacks a portion of them. The sample carries 65,000 to 75,000 clones, approximately 93% recorded once. Sequencing was performed on peripheral blood, taken in the second trimester of pregnancy. The receptors here all came from a female donor with multiple sclerosis, enrolled in a pregnancy study.

The rearrangement joins TRBV19 to TRBJ2-5, with a tentative D call TRBD2 (7 bases). V gave up 6 bases and J gave up 2 bases, with 13 bases separating them. The CDR3 length is 14 residues. Germline-derived CDR1 and CDR2 are LNHDA and SQIVND (reference sequence). Here the CDR3 DNA reads TGTGCCAGTAGCTGGGGGGGCGGGCAAGAGACCCAGTACTTC. This sequence encodes CASSWGGGQETQYF.

This rearrangement joins TRBV21-1 to TRBJ2-5; the table's D call TRBD1 went unverified against the DNA. TRBV21-1 is classified as a pseudogene. CDR3 length: 15 amino acids. The CDR3 nucleotides read TGTGCCAGCAGCCCTAAGCCTACAGAGCAAGAGACCCAGTACTTC. The encoded protein is CASSPKPTEQETQYF.

The chain employs TRBV5-1 and TRBJ2-1; TRBD1 aligns across 7 bases. This CDR3 has 15 amino acids. J lost 8 bases, V lost 1 base, and 9 bases had no gene match. From germline, CDR1 is SGHRS and CDR2 YFSETQ. The CDR3 DNA reads TGCGCCAGCAGCTTGCCCAGGGGGTTGCAGTATGAGCAGTTCTTC. This gives the protein CASSLPRGLQYEQFF.

The table lists this clone with a count of one. This chain joins TRBV7-8 and TRBJ2-7; 8 bases agree with TRBD1. This CDR3 has 15 amino acids. V was pared by 5 bases and J by 5 bases, with 11 bases of the junction left unmatched. Germline-derived CDR1 and CDR2 are SGHVS and FQNEAQ. The CDR3 coding sequence is TGTGCCAGCAGCACTTACCTAGGACAGGGTAACGAGCAGTACTTC. It yields the protein CASSTYLGQGNEQYF.